This record covers a single T cell receptor beta chain. These data belong to a study of blood T cell repertoires in COVID-19. The wider study: Specimens from acute and convalescent COVID-19 originated in the United States, Italy and Spain. T cells, B-cell-depleted T cells, or PBMCs supplied cDNA or gDNA.

Study processing details: Scientists estimated how many nucleated cells there were by amplifying reference gene primers. Repertoires were generated with immunoSEQ multiplex PCR, while TCRdb's copy carries only in-frame clones and drops some. The DNA was the basis for D and trimming; V, J and clone size are from that table. This sample has some 40,000 clones, with roughly 84% found just once. Per germline, CDR1 KGHSH and CDR2 LQKENI. This CDR3 is 14 amino acids long. Trimming cost V 4 bases and J 3 bases; bases outside gene matches: 2. Material for sequencing was peripheral blood. This sequence originates from a man aged 50 to 59 with active or convalescent COVID-19. This chain connects TRBV18 to TRBJ2-5; TRBD2 agrees at 10 bases. The CDR3 DNA is TGTGCCAGCTCACTCGGGACTAGCGAAGAGACCCAGTACTTC. Translation: CASSLGTSEETQYF.